The 6 T cell receptor beta chains below all came from one sample that was sequenced in a study of cytomegalovirus exposure and HLA in healthy donors. Use of 60 Vbeta and 13 Jbeta primers characterized the PCR. Libraries were prepared by immunoSEQ multiplex PCR; TCRdb keeps only in-frame clonotypes and omits some of them. The sample contains 140,000 to 150,000 clones, roughly 74% of which appear only once. Source material: PBMCs. The receptors derive from a woman aged 18-29 years in good health and CMV-seropositive.

In this sample, this clone turned up once. This chain links TRBV25-1 with TRBJ1-1; 9 nucleotides align to TRBD1. CDR3 length: 15 residues. Germline assignment: CDR1 MGHDK and CDR2 SYGVNS. Trimming cost V 4 bases and J 0 bases; bases outside gene matches: 3. The CDR3 spells CASSARTGVNTEAFF. CDR3 coding DNA: TGTGCCAGCAGTGCCCGGACAGGGGTGAACACTGAAGCTTTCTTT.

V gene TRBV29-1 combines with J gene TRBJ2-3; tentative D call: TRBD1 (6 bases). The V end lost 2 bases, the J end lost 2 bases, and 11 bases lay between the germline ends. Germline V CDR1 and CDR2: SQVTM, ANQGSEA. The CDR3 is made up of 14 amino acids. CDR3 residues: CSVELNRATDTQYF. The CDR3, as DNA: TGCAGCGTTGAATTAAACAGGGCCACAGATACGCAGTATTTT.

This clone was observed a single time. The CDR3 DNA sequence: TGTGCCAGCAGTCAAAGAATGGCAGAACAGGACAAGGGCTACACCTTC. This gives the protein CASSQRMAEQDKGYTF. The chain joins TRBV28 to TRBJ1-2; maybe TRBD1 (5 bases). The CDR3 has 16 residues. From germline, CDR1 is MDHEN and CDR2 SYDVKM. Between the trimmed V and J ends, which lost 5 bases and 8 bases, there was a span of 24 bases.

The chain recombines TRBV6-4 with TRBJ1-1, with D uncertain. Per the germline V gene, CDR1 is MRHNA and CDR2 is SNTAGT. V gave up 0 bases and J gave up 5 bases, with 13 bases separating them. The CDR3 runs to 15 residues. For the CDR3, the DNA is TGTGCCAGCAGTGACTCCCCCGGTTCGTGGACTGAAGCTTTCTTT. Its translation is CASSDSPGSWTEAFF.

The chain has TRBV28 and TRBJ1-1, with D possibly matching TRBD1 (5 bases). This CDR3 contains 15 residues. Trimming cost V 2 bases and J 6 bases, with 16 bases left between them. The germline V gene has CDR1 MDHEN and CDR2 SYDVKM. The CDR3 DNA reads TGTGCCAGCAGTTTACGTGGGCTGGGAGGGGCTGAAGCTTTCTTT. It is translated as CASSLRGLGGAEAFF.

The chain combines TRBV7-2 with TRBJ2-5; 10 nucleotides match TRBD1. Looked up from germline, CDR1 is SGHTA and CDR2 is FQGNSA. This CDR3 contains 12 residues. Germline trimming cut 5 bases from V and 9 bases from J; bases unmatched to any gene: 3. The CDR3 nucleotides are TGTGCCAGCAGCGCGGACAGGGGGGCCCAGTACTTC. Protein: CASSADRGAQYF.